The T cell receptor beta chain described here comes from a study of CD8 T cells in Susac syndrome. The wider study: Active disease was present in roughly six of the sequenced Susac syndrome patients, whereas roughly eight of them were in remission. At blood draw, Susac syndrome patients were therapy-naive, on corticosteroids, or on intravenous immunoglobulin alone.

Germline V gene lookup returns CDR1 SGHRS and CDR2 YFSETQ. The CDR3 runs to 17 residues. The trim removed 3 bases at V and 2 bases at J, leaving 10 bases unmatched. With random hexamers, about 0.5 to 1 ug RNA was reverse transcribed. Coverage of TCR beta CDR3 amplification by immunoSEQ multiplex PCR extended to 54 Vbeta and 13 Jbeta. MiXCR, applied by TCRdb to the immunoSEQ multiplex PCR reads, yields one record per CDR3 protein. Of roughly 200,000 distinct CDR3 sequences in the sample, 90% to 95% were seen once. The source of this sequence is a human donor with Susac syndrome. The sample was CD4+ T cells from PBMCs. The chain joins TRBV5-1 to TRBJ1-2; 10 nucleotides line up with TRBD1. CDR3 sequence: CASSSMPTGGSNYGYTF. In nucleotides, the CDR3 is TGCGCCAGCAGCTCAATGCCGACAGGGGGCTCGAACTATGGCTACACCTTC.